The 18 T cell receptor beta chains below come from one sample, sequenced in a study of OX40 agonist ivuxolimab in advanced cancers. The method was immunoSEQ multiplex PCR; TCRdb's version includes in-frame clones alone and lacks a portion of them. The repertoire consists of roughly 87,000 clones, with roughly 88% occurring once and the leading ten covering about 0.7%. The sample consisted of CD4+ or CD8+ T cells sorted from blood, taken in a trial of the OX40 agonist ivuxolimab. All receptors come from an adult with an advanced solid tumor such as melanoma, head and neck, liver or kidney cancer.

The J gene is TRBJ1-2, the V gene TRBV30; TRBD1 aligns across 7 bases. The CDR3 is 13 amino acids. The germline gives CDR1 GTSNPN, CDR2 SVGIG (reference sequence). The J segment lost 8 bases and the V segment lost 5 bases, leaving 11 bases of the junction unmatched. For the CDR3, the DNA is TGTGCCTGGGATTCCTCAGGGGGATGGGGCTACACCTTC. This codes for CAWDSSGGWGYTF.

The chain links TRBV6-5 to TRBJ1-1; tentative D call: TRBD1 (6 bases). V lost 4 bases and J lost 5, with 8 bases in between. This CDR3 has 12 amino acids. Germline-derived CDR1 and CDR2 are MNHEY and SVGAGI. The CDR3 here is CASSSRGTEAFF. Written as DNA, the CDR3 is TGTGCCAGCAGTTCCAGGGGAACTGAAGCTTTCTTT.

A few counts support this clone. The DNA of the CDR3 is TGTGCCAGCAGTCTAGCGGGGGGGCGTATTGACGAGCAGTACTTC. Translated: CASSLAGGRIDEQYF. The V call is TRBV6-5, the J call TRBJ2-7; 12 bases match TRBD2. Germline CDR1 and CDR2: MNHEY and SVGAGI. This CDR3 is built from 15 residues. J was trimmed by 5 bases and V by 5 bases; bases with no gene match: 7.

The chain employs TRBV10-3 and TRBJ2-2, with D maybe TRBD2 (6 bases). V lost 0 bases and J 2 bases, leaving 10 bases between the germline ends. The CDR3 runs to 16 residues. Germline values: CDR1 ENHRY, CDR2 SYGVKD. CDR3 in amino acids: CAISESRGVNTGELFF. In DNA, the CDR3 is TGTGCCATCAGTGAGTCTCGCGGGGTTAACACCGGGGAGCTGTTTTTT.

The J gene is TRBJ1-6, the V gene TRBV30; the D is unclear. The CDR3 length is 18 residues. The germline CDR1 and CDR2 sequences are GTSNPN and SVGIG (reference sequence). V lost 2 bases to trimming and J lost 0 bases, with 17 bases between them. The CDR3 is CAWSTWITSSSYNSPLHF. The CDR3 nucleotides are TGTGCCTGGAGTACATGGATAACGTCGAGCTCCTATAATTCACCCCTCCACTTT.

The chain has TRBV7-9 and TRBJ2-7, with D tentatively TRBD2 (6 bases). Germline assignment: CDR1 SEHNR and CDR2 FQNEAQ (reference sequence). The V end was cut by 11 bases, the J end by 3 bases, with 20 bases between. This CDR3 has 14 amino acids. This chain's CDR3 is CAVLSSRDFYEQYF. DNA for the CDR3: TGTGCCGTACTCAGTAGCAGGGACTTCTACGAGCAGTACTTC.

The rearrangement uses TRBV9 and TRBJ1-4; D not certain. CDR1 is SGDLS and CDR2 is YYNGEE in the germline V gene. V lost 4 bases and J lost 7, with 17 bases in between. The CDR3 is made up of 15 amino acids. The DNA for the CDR3 is TGTGCCAGCAGCACCCACATCCAGGCGGGTGAAAAACTGTTTTTT. This gives the protein CASSTHIQAGEKLFF.

The chain links TRBV6-4 to TRBJ2-1, with 10 bases matching TRBD2. CDR3 length equals 16 residues. With 5 bases clipped from V and 5 bases from J, the junction kept 9 bases outside the gene matches. Germline V gene sequence: CDR1 MRHNA, CDR2 SNTAGT. CDR3 nucleotides: TGTGCCAGCAGTTTCATAGCGGGGGGTCTCGACAATGAGCAGTTCTTC. Its protein is CASSFIAGGLDNEQFF.

About this clone itself: The CDR3 ends on some other residue instead of the conserved phenylalanine or tryptophan, so this is likely a read error. The rearrangement links TRBV2 to TRBJ1-2; possibly TRBD1 for D (5 bases). V dropped 8 bases and J dropped 3 bases, with 16 bases sitting between them. This CDR3 has 14 residues. Per the germline V gene, CDR1 is SNHLY and CDR2 is FYNNEI. The CDR3 bases are TGTGCCAGCCAACCCGTGGGGGGGGACTATGGCTACACCCTC. It encodes CASQPVGGDYGYTL.

V and J are TRBV6-1 and TRBJ2-1; D may be TRBD2 (5 bases). The germline V gene has CDR1 MNHNS and CDR2 SASEGT. This CDR3 has 15 amino acids. Deletions cut 7 bases from V and 0 bases from J, with 13 bases between. The CDR3 bases are TGTGCCAGCACTCTGGGGAGCAGCTCCTACAATGAGCAGTTCTTC. As protein: CASTLGSSSYNEQFF.

This clone was recorded only once. The chain carries TRBV27 and TRBJ2-7; 9 bases are shared with TRBD2. CDR1 and CDR2 from the germline V gene are MNHEY and SMNVEV (reference sequence). V shed 7 bases, J shed 4 bases, and the junction held 8 bases outside the gene matches. There are 14 residues in the CDR3. CDR3 bases: TGTGCCAGCATGGACCTAGCGGGAAGATACGAGCAGTACTTC. It is translated as CASMDLAGRYEQYF.

This clone was observed a handful of times. The V call is TRBV5-8, the J call TRBJ2-3; D might be TRBD1 (5 bases). The CDR3 spans 14 residues. V shed 3 bases and J shed 0 bases, with 8 bases lying between them. Per the germline V gene, CDR1 is SGHTS and CDR2 is YDEGEE. The chain's CDR3 is CASSYDRSTDTQYF. In nucleotides, the CDR3 is TGTGCCAGCAGCTATGACAGAAGCACAGATACGCAGTATTTT. The full variable domain, with the rest looked up from reference TRBV5-8 and TRBJ2-3, is EAGVTQSPTHLIKTRGQQATLRCSPISGHTSVYWYQQALGLGLQFLLWYDEGEERNRGNFPPRFSGRQFPNYSSELNVNALELEDSALYLCASSYDRSTDTQYFGPGTRLTVL.

The J gene is TRBJ2-2, the V gene TRBV5-1; D gene unclear. CDR1 and CDR2 from the germline V gene are SGHRS and YFSETQ. The V end lost 1 base, the J end lost 6 bases, and 4 bases lay between the germline ends. The CDR3 has 12 residues. The DNA of the CDR3 is TGCGCCAGCAGCTTGTTGGCCGGGGAGCTGTTTTTT. Its translation: CASSLLAGELFF.

The rearrangement links TRBV29-1 to TRBJ1-4; D call uncertain. The CDR3 consists of 10 residues. Trimming removed 7 bases from V and 7 bases from J, with 7 bases in between. From germline, CDR1 is SQVTM and CDR2 ANQGSEA. The CDR3 reads CSAAAEKLFF. The CDR3 DNA follows: TGCAGCGCTGCAGCTGAAAAACTGTTTTTT.

For this clone: Other DNA sequences in this sample translate to the same CDR3. V usage is TRBV5-1 and J usage is TRBJ1-1, with a tentative D call TRBD1 (5 bases). The germline gives CDR1 SGHRS, CDR2 YFSETQ. The CDR3 covers 12 residues. V lost 2 bases and J 5 bases, leaving 7 bases between the germline ends. The CDR3 DNA reads TGCGCCAGCAGCTTAGGGGTGACTGAAGCTTTCTTT. Protein sequence: CASSLGVTEAFF.

This chain joins TRBV19 and TRBJ2-5; a weak D match, TRBD1 (5 bases). V was trimmed by 4 bases and J by 5 bases, leaving 11 bases between them. There are 13 residues in the CDR3. The germline V gene has CDR1 LNHDA and CDR2 SQIVND (reference sequence). The CDR3 region is CASSSSGPETQYF. The CDR3 region has the DNA TGTGCCAGTAGTAGCTCAGGGCCCGAGACCCAGTACTTC.

CDR3 bases: TGTGCCAGCAGCTTAACGAGACTACTGTATGGCTACACCTTC. Translation gives CASSLTRLLYGYTF. The genes are TRBV11-2 and TRBJ1-2; D ambiguous. The germline CDR1 and CDR2 sequences are SGHAT and FQNNGV. CDR3 length equals 14 residues. The V end lost 2 bases, the J end lost 5 bases, and 12 bases lay between the germline ends.

The chain uses TRBV29-1 and TRBJ2-4; D is unclear. Trimming removed 5 bases at V and 0 bases at J, with 8 bases between. The CDR3 is 13 amino acids. From germline, CDR1 is SQVTM and CDR2 ANQGSEA. The DNA for the CDR3 is TGCAGCGTTCAGCCCCTAGCCAAAAACATTCAGTACTTC. It translates to CSVQPLAKNIQYF.